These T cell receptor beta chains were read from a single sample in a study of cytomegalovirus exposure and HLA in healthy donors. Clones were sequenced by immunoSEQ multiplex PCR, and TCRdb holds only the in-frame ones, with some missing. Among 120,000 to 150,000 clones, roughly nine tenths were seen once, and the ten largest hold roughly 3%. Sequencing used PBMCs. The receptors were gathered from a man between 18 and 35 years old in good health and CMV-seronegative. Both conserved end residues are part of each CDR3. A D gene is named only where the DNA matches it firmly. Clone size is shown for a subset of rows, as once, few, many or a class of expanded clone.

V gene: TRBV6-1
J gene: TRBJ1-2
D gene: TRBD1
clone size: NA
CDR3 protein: CASRETGVDGYTF
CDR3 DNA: TGTGCCAGCAGGGAGACAGGGGTAGATGGCTACACCTTC

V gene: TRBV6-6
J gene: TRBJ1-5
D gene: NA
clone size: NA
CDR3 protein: CASSRDPSNQPQHF
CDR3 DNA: TGTGCCAGCAGTCGGGATCCGTCAAATCAGCCCCAGCATTTT

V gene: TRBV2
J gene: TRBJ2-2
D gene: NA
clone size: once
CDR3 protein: CASSASQGTGELFF
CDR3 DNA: TGTGCCAGCAGTGCGTCTCAGGGAACCGGGGAGCTGTTTTTT

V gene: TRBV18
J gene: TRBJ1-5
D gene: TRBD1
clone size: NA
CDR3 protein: CASSPNPGTGNNQPQHF
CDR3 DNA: TGTGCCAGCTCACCTAACCCGGGGACAGGGAACAATCAGCCCCAGCATTTT

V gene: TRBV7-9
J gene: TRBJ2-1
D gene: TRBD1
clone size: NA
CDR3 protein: CASSSQGALYNEQFF
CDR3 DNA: TGTGCCAGCAGCTCGCAGGGGGCGCTCTACAATGAGCAGTTCTTC

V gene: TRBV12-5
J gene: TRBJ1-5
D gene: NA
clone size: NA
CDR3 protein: CASGLVLDQPQHF
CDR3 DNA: TGTGCTAGTGGTTTGGTCTTAGATCAGCCCCAGCATTTT

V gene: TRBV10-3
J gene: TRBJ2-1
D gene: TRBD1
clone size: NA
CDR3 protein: CAIMGTGTGDEQFF
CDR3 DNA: TGTGCCATCATGGGGACAGGCACCGGAGATGAGCAGTTCTTC

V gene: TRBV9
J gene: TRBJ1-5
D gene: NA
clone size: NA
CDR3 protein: CASSVEQARNQPQHF
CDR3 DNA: TGTGCCAGCAGCGTAGAACAGGCTAGGAATCAGCCCCAGCATTTT

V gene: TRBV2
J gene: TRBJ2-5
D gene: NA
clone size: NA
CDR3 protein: CASSSSVGVETQYF
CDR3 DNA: NA

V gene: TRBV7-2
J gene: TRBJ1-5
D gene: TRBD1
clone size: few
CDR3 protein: CASSFVPPQGGGNQPQHF
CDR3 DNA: TGTGCCAGCAGCTTTGTCCCTCCACAGGGGGGAGGGAATCAGCCCCAGCATTTT

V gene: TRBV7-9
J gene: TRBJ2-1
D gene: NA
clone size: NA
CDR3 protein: CASSLTGAEQFF
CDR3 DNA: TGTGCCAGCAGCTTAACGGGAGCTGAGCAGTTCTTC